This T cell receptor beta chain originates from a study of blood T cell repertoires in COVID-19. The method was immunoSEQ multiplex PCR; TCRdb's version includes in-frame clones alone and lacks a portion of them. The sample records 350,000 to 450,000 clones, 80% to 90% being singletons. Patients at the Seattle site were enrolled during active infection and followed longitudinally. Germline V lookup: CDR1 SQVTM, CDR2 ANQGSEA. The V end was cut by 6 bases, the J end by 8 bases, with 16 bases between. CDR3 length equals 12 residues. Sequencing was done on a sample of peripheral blood. The sequence was obtained from a woman aged 60 to 75 with COVID-19, enrolled during active disease. The chain has TRBV29-1 and TRBJ1-2; D not resolved. The chain's CDR3 is CSVGSPREGYTF. As DNA, the CDR3 is TGCAGCGTGGGATCTCCGCGGGAAGGCTACACCTTC.